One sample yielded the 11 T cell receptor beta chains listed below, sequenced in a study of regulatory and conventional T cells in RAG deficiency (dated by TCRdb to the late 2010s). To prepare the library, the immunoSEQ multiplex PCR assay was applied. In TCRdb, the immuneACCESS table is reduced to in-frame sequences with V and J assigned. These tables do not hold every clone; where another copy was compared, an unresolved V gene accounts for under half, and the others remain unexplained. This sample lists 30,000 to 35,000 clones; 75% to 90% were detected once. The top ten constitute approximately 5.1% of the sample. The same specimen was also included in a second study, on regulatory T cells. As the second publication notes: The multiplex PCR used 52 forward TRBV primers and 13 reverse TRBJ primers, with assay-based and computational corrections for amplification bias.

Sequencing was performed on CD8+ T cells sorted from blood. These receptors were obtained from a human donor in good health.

The CDR3 coding sequence is TGTGCCAGCAGCACGGGGACTAGCGGGTACTTCTCCTACGAGCAGTACTTC. Its protein is CASSTGTSGYFSYEQYF. This chain joins TRBV28 and TRBJ2-7; 12 bases are shared with TRBD2. The CDR3 covers 17 residues. Looked up from germline, CDR1 is MDHEN and CDR2 is SYDVKM. V lost 6 bases, J lost 0 bases, and 9 bases stayed unmatched.

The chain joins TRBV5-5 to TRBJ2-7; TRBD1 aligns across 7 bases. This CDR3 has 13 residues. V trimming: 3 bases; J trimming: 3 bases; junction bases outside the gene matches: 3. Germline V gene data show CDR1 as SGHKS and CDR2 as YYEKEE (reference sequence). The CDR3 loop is CASSWGQHYEQYF. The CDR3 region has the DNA TGTGCCAGCAGCTGGGGACAGCACTACGAGCAGTACTTC.

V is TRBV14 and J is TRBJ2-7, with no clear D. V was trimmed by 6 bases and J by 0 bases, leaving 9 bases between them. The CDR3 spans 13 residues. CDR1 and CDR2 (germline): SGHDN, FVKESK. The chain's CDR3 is CASRPVNSYEQYF. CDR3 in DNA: TGTGCCAGCAGGCCAGTGAACTCCTACGAGCAGTACTTC.

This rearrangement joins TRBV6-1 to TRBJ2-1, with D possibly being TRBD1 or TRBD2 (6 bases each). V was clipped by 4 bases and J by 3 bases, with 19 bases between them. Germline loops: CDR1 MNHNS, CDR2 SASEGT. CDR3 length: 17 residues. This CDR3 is CASSAGAKGGYYNEQFF. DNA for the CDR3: TGTGCCAGCAGTGCCGGGGCGAAGGGGGGTTACTACAATGAGCAGTTCTTC.

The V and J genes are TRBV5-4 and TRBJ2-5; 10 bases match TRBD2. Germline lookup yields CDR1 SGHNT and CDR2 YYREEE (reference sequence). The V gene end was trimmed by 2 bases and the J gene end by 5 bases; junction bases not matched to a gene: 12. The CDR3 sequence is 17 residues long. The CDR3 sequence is CASSLSGLAGERETQYF. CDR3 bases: TGTGCCAGCAGCTTATCGGGGCTAGCGGGAGAAAGGGAGACCCAGTACTTC.

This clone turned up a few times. The CDR3 sequence: CASSPPVGSGNTIYF. Here the CDR3 DNA reads TGTGCCAGCTCACCACCAGTTGGGAGCGGAAACACCATATATTTT. The chain recombines TRBV18 with TRBJ1-3; D uncertain. Germline loops: CDR1 KGHSH, CDR2 LQKENI. This CDR3 contains 15 residues. The V gene lost 0 bases and the J gene lost 4 bases, with 10 bases spanning the gap.

The CDR3 spells CASRTGLGDTQYF. CDR3 coding DNA: TGTGCCAGCAGGACAGGGTTGGGAGATACGCAGTATTTT. The chain is built from TRBV6-5 and TRBJ2-3; 7 positions match TRBD1. In germline, CDR1 is MNHEY, CDR2 SVGAGI. V was pared by 6 bases and J by 5 bases, with 5 bases of the junction left unmatched. CDR3 size: 13 residues.

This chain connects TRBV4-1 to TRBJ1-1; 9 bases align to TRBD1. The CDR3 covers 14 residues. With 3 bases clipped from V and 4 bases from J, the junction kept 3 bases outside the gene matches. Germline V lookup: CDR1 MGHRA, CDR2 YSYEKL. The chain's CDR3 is CASSHGTGITEAFF. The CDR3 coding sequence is TGCGCCAGCAGCCATGGGACAGGGATCACTGAAGCTTTCTTT.

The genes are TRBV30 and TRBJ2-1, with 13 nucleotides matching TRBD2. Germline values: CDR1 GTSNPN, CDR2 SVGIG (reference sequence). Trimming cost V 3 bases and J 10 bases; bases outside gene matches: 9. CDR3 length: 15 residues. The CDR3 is CAWRPTSGRAEEQFF. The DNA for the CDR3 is TGTGCCTGGAGACCAACTAGCGGGAGGGCAGAGGAGCAGTTCTTC.

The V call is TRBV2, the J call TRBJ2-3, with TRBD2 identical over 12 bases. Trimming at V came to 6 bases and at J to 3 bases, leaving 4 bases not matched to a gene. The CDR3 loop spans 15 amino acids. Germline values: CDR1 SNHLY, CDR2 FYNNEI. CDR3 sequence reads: CASRPLAGGTDTQYF. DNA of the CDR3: TGTGCCAGCAGACCCCTAGCGGGAGGGACAGATACGCAGTATTTT. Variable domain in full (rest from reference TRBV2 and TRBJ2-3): EPEVTQTPSHQVTQMGQEVILRCVPISNHLYFYWYRQILGQKVEFLVSFYNNEISEKSEIFDDQFSVERPDGSNFTLKIRSTKLEDSAMYFCASRPLAGGTDTQYFGPGTRLTVL.

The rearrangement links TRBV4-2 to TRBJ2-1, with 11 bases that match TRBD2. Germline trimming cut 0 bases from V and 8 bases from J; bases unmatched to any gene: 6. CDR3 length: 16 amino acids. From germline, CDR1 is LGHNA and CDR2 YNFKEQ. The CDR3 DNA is TGTGCCAGCAGCCAAGATCAACTAGCGGGAGCGGATGAGCAGTTCTTC. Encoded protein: CASSQDQLAGADEQFF.